This T cell receptor beta chain was obtained from a study of blood T cell repertoires in COVID-19. Looking at the study overall: Both acute and convalescent COVID-19 samples were obtained from the United States, Italy and Spain. T cells, B-cell-depleted T cells, or PBMCs supplied cDNA or gDNA.

In the study's own analysis: From reference gene primer amplification, estimates of nucleated cell counts were derived. Libraries were prepared by immunoSEQ multiplex PCR; TCRdb keeps only in-frame clonotypes and omits some of them. The DNA was the basis for D and trimming; V, J and clone size are from that table. The sample has 150,000 to 200,000 clones; approximately 84% are singletons. The source is a woman aged 80 or older with acute or convalescent COVID-19. The sample comprised peripheral blood.

The CDR3: CATSDPTSGPARFF. The CDR3 nucleotides are TGTGCCACCAGTGATCCGACTAGCGGGCCCGCGAGGTTCTTC. This rearrangement joins TRBV24-1 to TRBJ2-1, with TRBD2 identical over 10 bases. The trim removed 3 bases at V and 15 bases at J, leaving 10 bases unmatched. This CDR3 comprises 14 residues. Germline loops: CDR1 KGHDR, CDR2 SFDVKD.